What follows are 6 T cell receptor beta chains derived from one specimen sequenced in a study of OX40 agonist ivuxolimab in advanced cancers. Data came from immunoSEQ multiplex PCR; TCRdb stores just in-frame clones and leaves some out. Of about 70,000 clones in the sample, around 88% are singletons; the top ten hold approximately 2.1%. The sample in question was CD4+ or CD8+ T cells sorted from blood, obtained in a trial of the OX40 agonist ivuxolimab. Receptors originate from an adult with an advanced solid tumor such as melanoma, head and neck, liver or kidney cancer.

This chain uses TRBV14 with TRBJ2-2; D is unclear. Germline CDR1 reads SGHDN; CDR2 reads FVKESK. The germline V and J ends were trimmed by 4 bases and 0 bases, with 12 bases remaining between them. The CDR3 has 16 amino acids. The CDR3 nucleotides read TGTGCCAGCAGCCTACCCGCGGCCCCGAACACCGGGGAGCTGTTTTTT. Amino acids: CASSLPAAPNTGELFF.

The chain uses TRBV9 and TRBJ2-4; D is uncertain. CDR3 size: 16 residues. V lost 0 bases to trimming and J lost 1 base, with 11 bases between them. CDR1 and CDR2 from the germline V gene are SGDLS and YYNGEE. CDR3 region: CASSVGSSGAKNIQYF. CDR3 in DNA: TGTGCCAGCAGCGTAGGGTCGTCCGGGGCCAAAAACATTCAGTACTTC.

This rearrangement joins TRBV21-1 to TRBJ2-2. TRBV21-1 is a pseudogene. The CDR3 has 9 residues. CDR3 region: CDRGRGAVF. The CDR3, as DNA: TGTGATAGGGGCCGGGGAGCTGTTTTT.

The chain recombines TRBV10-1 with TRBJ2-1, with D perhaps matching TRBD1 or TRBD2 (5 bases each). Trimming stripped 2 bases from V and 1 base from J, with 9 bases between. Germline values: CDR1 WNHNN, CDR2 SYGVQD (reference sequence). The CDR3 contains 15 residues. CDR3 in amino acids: CASSEGGNSYNEQFF. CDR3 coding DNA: TGCGCCAGCAGTGAGGGGGGTAATTCCTACAATGAGCAGTTCTTC.

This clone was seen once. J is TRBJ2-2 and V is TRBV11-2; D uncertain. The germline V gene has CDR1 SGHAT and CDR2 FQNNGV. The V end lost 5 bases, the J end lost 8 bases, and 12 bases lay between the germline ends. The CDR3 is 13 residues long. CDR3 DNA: TGTGCCAGCAGCCCTCGGTTCAGGGGGGAGCTGTTTTTT. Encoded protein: CASSPRFRGELFF.

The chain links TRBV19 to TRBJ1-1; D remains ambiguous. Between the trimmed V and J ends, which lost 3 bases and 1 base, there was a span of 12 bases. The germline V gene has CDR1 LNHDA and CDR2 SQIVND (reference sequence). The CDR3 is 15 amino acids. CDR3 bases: TGTGCCAGTAGTATGGGGTGGGGTCGGAACACTGAAGCTTTCTTT. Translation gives CASSMGWGRNTEAFF.